This is a list of T cell receptor beta chains from one sample in a study of T cell repertoires in cytomegalovirus infection. TCRdb analysed the reads with MiXCR anew, one entry per CDR3 protein. This table has approximately 910,000 distinct CDR3 sequences, roughly 30% appearing once. Their antigen targets remain unknown. The sequencing here drew on cultured CD8+ T cells from PBMCs, taken from culture after CMV antigen stimulation. These receptors all come from a human donor in good health (CMV status not recorded). Some clones in this sample may be carry-over from other donors' samples. Each CDR3 is given with its conserved first and last residue. The D gene is left open where the match is weak. Rows give clone size only sometimes, using once, few, many, or a class for an expanded clone.

d_gene | j_gene | v_gene | abundance | CDR3aa | CDR3nt
TRBD2 | TRBJ2-5 | TRBV7-3 | - | CASRTTSGGPRDQYF | TGTGCCAGCAGAACGACTAGCGGGGGGCCCCGCGACCAGTACTTC
- | TRBJ1-2 | TRBV6-6 | - | CASSSSPSRGYTF | TGTGCCAGCAGTTCAAGCCCCTCGCGGGGCTACACCTTC
- | TRBJ2-5 | TRBV6-1 | few | CASSEVGKRETQYF | TGTGCCAGCAGTGAAGTCGGCAAACGGGAGACCCAGTACTTC
- | TRBJ1-1 | TRBV7-6 | few | CASSFPGVGVNTEAFF | TGTGCCAGCAGCTTCCCCGGCGTGGGGGTGAACACTGAAGCTTTCTTT
- | TRBJ2-1 | TRBV2 | few | CASLGGVWGRNNEQFF | TGTGCCAGCCTAGGTGGTGTTTGGGGACGGAACAATGAGCAGTTCTTC
TRBD1 | TRBJ2-1 | TRBV7-6 | many | CASSNAGDRDYNEQFF | TGTGCCAGCAGCAACGCCGGGGACAGGGATTACAATGAGCAGTTCTTC
TRBD1 | TRBJ2-2 | TRBV5-4 | few | CASRLGTATGELFF | TGTGCCAGCAGACTCGGGACAGCCACCGGGGAGCTGTTTTTT
- | TRBJ2-3 | TRBV12-3/TRBV12-4 | many | CASSLWTDTQYF | TGTGCCAGCAGTTTATGGACAGATACGCAGTATTTT
- | TRBJ2-3 | TRBV2 | many | CASSEITGRPTDTQYF | TGTGCCAGCAGTGAAATCACGGGACGACCCACAGATACGCAGTATTTT
- | TRBJ1-1 | TRBV12-3/TRBV12-4 | - | CASSLQGWMNTEAFF | TGTGCCAGCAGTTTGCAGGGGTGGATGAACACTGAAGCTTTCTTT
- | TRBJ2-5 | TRBV7-3 | - | CASSDESLAETQYF | TGTGCCAGCAGTGACGAGTCATTAGCAGAGACCCAGTACTTC
TRBD2 | TRBJ2-1 | TRBV9 | - | CASSVSGGGEQFF | TGTGCCAGCAGCGTAAGCGGGGGAGGTGAGCAGTTCTTC
TRBD2 | TRBJ2-2 | TRBV7-6 | many | CASSLWRAGGATGELFF | TGTGCCAGCAGCTTATGGAGAGCGGGGGGCGCCACCGGGGAGCTGTTTTTT
- | TRBJ2-6 | TRBV6-2/TRBV6-3 | - | CATRGVSSGANVLTF | TGTGCCACTCGCGGGGTCTCCTCTGGGGCCAACGTCCTGACTTTC
- | TRBJ1-4 | TRBV19 | few | CASMGGKLFF | TGTGCCAGTATGGGTGGAAAACTGTTTTTT
- | TRBJ1-5 | TRBV7-9 | few | CAISPGGGPYSNQPQHF | TGTGCCATCAGCCCCGGCGGGGGACCCTATAGCAATCAGCCCCAGCATTTT
- | TRBJ1-1 | TRBV28 | - | CASSLTASDTEAFF | TGTGCCAGCAGTTTAACGGCTTCAGACACTGAAGCTTTCTTT
- | TRBJ2-7 | TRBV6-5 | few | CASSYDRINAYEQYF | TGTGCCAGCAGTTACGACAGGATTAACGCCTACGAGCAGTACTTC
TRBD2 | TRBJ2-5 | TRBV7-3 | - | CASSSIAGTETQYF | TGTGCCAGCAGCTCCATAGCGGGGACAGAGACCCAGTACTTC
- | TRBJ2-4 | TRBV6-1 | many | CASSSQENKNIQYF | TGTGCCAGCAGTAGTCAGGAGAACAAAAACATTCAGTACTTC
- | TRBJ1-1 | TRBV12-3/TRBV12-4 | many | CASSPPRANTEAFF | TGTGCCAGCAGTCCCCCGCGAGCTAACACTGAAGCTTTCTTT
- | TRBJ2-5 | TRBV5-1 | few | CASTGRRETQETQYF | TGCGCCAGCACCGGACGGAGAGAGACACAAGAGACCCAGTACTTC
TRBD2 | TRBJ2-3 | TRBV4-3 | few | CASSPGTSGVPDTQYF | TGCGCCAGCAGCCCAGGCACTAGCGGGGTCCCAGATACGCAGTATTTT